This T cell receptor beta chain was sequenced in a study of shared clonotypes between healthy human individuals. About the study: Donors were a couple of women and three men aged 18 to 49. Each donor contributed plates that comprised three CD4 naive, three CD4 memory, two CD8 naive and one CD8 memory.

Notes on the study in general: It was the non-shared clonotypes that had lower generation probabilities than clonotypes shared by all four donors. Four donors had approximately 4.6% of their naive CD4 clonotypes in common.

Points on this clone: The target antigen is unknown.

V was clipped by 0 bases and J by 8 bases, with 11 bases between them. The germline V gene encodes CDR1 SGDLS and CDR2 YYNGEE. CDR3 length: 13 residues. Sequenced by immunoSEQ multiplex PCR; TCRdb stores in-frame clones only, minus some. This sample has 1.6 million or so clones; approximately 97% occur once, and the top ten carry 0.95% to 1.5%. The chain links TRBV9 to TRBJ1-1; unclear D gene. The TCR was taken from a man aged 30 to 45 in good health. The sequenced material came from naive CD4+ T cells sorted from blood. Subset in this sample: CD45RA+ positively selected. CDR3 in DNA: TGTGCCAGCAGCGTAGTAGGTAACCCCGAAGCTTTCTTT. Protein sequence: CASSVVGNPEAFF. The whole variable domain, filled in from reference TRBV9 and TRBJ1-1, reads DSGVTQTPKHLITATGQRVTLRCSPRSGDLSVYWYQQSLDQGLQFLIQYYNGEERAKGNILERFSAQQFPDLHSELNLSSLELGDSALYFCASSVVGNPEAFFGQGTRLTVV.